One TCR beta chain is described in this entry. FACS was used to enrich TEMRA cells, whereas the CD8+ and CD4+ T cells were obtained by negative isolation. Germline V gene sequence: CDR1 MGHRA, CDR2 YSYEKL. CDR3 length: 17 residues. The germline V and J ends were trimmed by 4 bases and 2 bases, with 20 bases remaining between them. The data were taken from a study of CD8 T cells in Susac syndrome. Reverse transcription of about 0.45 to 1 ug RNA was carried out with random hexamers. Amplification of TCR beta CDR3 used immunoSEQ multiplex PCR across 54 Vbeta and 13 Jbeta. In TCRdb, the immunoSEQ multiplex PCR reads were re-called with MiXCR into one record per CDR3 protein. The sample consists of under 95,000 distinct CDR3 sequences, about 93% of them appearing once.

The chain combines TRBV4-1 with TRBJ1-2; D may be TRBD1 (6 bases). Sequenced sample: CD4+ T cells from PBMCs. The sequence was collected from a human donor with Susac syndrome. The CDR3 DNA is TGCGCCAGCAGCCGAGCCCAGTTGACAGGCTACAACTATGGCTACACCTTC. Its protein product is CASSRAQLTGYNYGYTF.